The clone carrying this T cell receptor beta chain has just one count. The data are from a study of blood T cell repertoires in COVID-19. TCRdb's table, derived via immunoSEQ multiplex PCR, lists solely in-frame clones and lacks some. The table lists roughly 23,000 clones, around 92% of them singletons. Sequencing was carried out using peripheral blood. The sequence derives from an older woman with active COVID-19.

CDR3 loop: CASSVDWASGSSKQFF. The CDR3, as DNA: TGTGCCAGCAGCGTAGATTGGGCTAGCGGGAGTTCAAAGCAGTTCTTC. This chain links TRBV9 with TRBJ2-1, with TRBD2 matching 10 bases. CDR3 length equals 16 residues. J lost 11 bases, V lost 0 bases, and 11 bases had no gene match. Germline V gene lookup returns CDR1 SGDLS and CDR2 YYNGEE.